This TCR beta chain was found in a study of T cell repertoires in cytomegalovirus infection. TCRdb re-called the reads with MiXCR, one entry per CDR3 protein. Among 480,000 or so distinct CDR3 sequences listed, about 11% were seen once. Germline V gene data show CDR1 as SGHVS and CDR2 as FNYEAQ. J lost 11 bases, V lost 4 bases, and 19 bases had no gene match. The CDR3 is 16 amino acids. The receptor's source is a human donor in good health (CMV status not recorded). Some clones in this sample may be carry-over from other donors' samples. V is TRBV7-6 and J is TRBJ2-7; TRBD2 matches 8 bases. The sample comprised PBMCs. CDR3 in amino acids: CASSSRTSGTPDGEYF. The CDR3 DNA reads TGTGCCAGCAGCTCTCGTACTAGCGGCACACCGGACGGGGAGTACTTC.